This T cell receptor (beta chain) stems from a study of blood T cells in healthy people across ages. Whole-study findings and limits: CMV infection status of these donors was not known. Correlation between TCR beta diversity and naive T cell percentage was strong.

This clonotype came up a few times. What it binds is not known. In terms of origin and age, donors were healthy Caucasian individuals from Russia aged roughly 6 to 95. Next came a second PCR, run for 7 to 11 cycles, which used a sample-barcoded 5' primer along with a J-beta primer mix. From each sample, at least 3 million paired-end reads containing CDR3 were obtained. In TCRdb, the 5' RACE reads were re-called with MiXCR into one record per CDR3 protein. The sample records 910,000 or so distinct CDR3 sequences, around 54% being singletons. The TCR originated in a woman in her sixties or seventies in good health. The sequenced sample consisted of blood.

The chain's CDR3 is CASSQGPRSSYEQYF. The CDR3 region has the DNA TGTGCCAGCAGCCAGGGGCCACGGAGCTCCTACGAGCAGTACTTC. V usage is TRBV9 and J usage is TRBJ2-7; D possibly corresponds to TRBD1 (6 bases). The germline V and J ends were trimmed by 4 bases and 0 bases, with 14 bases remaining between them. CDR1 is SGDLS and CDR2 is YYNGEE in the germline V gene. The CDR3 is 15 residues long.